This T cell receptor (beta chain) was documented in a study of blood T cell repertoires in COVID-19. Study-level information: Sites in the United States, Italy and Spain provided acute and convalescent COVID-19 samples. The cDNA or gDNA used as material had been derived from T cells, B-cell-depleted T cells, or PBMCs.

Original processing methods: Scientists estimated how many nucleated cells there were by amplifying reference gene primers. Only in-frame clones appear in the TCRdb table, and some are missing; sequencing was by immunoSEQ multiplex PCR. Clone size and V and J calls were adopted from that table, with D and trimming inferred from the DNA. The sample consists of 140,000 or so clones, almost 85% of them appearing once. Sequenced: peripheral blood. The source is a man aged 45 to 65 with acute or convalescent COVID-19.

As DNA, the CDR3 is TGTGCCAGCAGCTCGGGCCAGACAGATGAGCAGTTCTTC. Translated, it gives CASSSGQTDEQFF. The V and J genes are TRBV5-6 and TRBJ2-1; possible D gene TRBD1, 5 bases. This CDR3 contains 13 residues. Trimming left V 3 bases short and J 8 bases short, with 12 bases between. Germline-derived CDR1 and CDR2 are SGHDT and YYEEEE.